The 27 T cell receptor beta chains presented below share a single source sample, sequenced in a study of blood T cell repertoires in COVID-19. The table came from immunoSEQ multiplex PCR; TCRdb's copy has only in-frame clones and leaves some out. The table has over 15,000 clones, 70% to 90% seen once. Material for sequencing was peripheral blood. Receptor source: a human donor with active COVID-19. The donor label of this sample is uncertain.

The chain recombines TRBV19 with TRBJ1-1, with TRBD1 matching over 9 bases. The CDR3 loop spans 18 amino acids. The V gene end was trimmed by 3 bases and the J gene end by 5 bases; junction bases not matched to a gene: 16. Germline loops: CDR1 LNHDA, CDR2 SQIVND (reference sequence). CDR3 nucleotide sequence: TGTGCCAGTAGTATGAGAATCCGAGACAGGGGGTTATGGACTGAAGCTTTCTTT. Amino acids: CASSMRIRDRGLWTEAFF.

The chain employs TRBV18 and TRBJ1-1, with D perhaps matching TRBD1 (5 bases). The V end lost 3 bases, the J end lost 5 bases, and 13 bases lay between the germline ends. Germline loops: CDR1 KGHSH, CDR2 LQKENI. The CDR3 runs 14 residues. CDR3 DNA: TGTGCCAGCTCACCGGGGATGGGGGGGACTGAAGCTTTCTTT. Encoded protein: CASSPGMGGTEAFF.

In this sample, this clone turned up once. The rearrangement links TRBV5-6 to TRBJ2-1, with 9 bases fitting TRBD2. The CDR3 length is 17 residues. The germline V gene encodes CDR1 SGHDT and CDR2 YYEEEE. With 4 bases clipped from V and 8 bases from J, the junction kept 16 bases outside the gene matches. CDR3 sequence: CASSLTSGRRGGHEQFF. Written as DNA, the CDR3 is TGTGCCAGCAGCCTTACGTCCGGACGGCGGGGGGGTCATGAGCAGTTCTTC.

In DNA form, the CDR3 reads TGTGCCAGCAGCTTGGCTAGCGGGGGGCTGAGCACAGATACGCAGTATTTT. Amino acids: CASSLASGGLSTDTQYF. The V and J genes are TRBV5-8 and TRBJ2-3, with 11 bases identical to TRBD2. Germline loops: CDR1 SGHTS, CDR2 YDEGEE. This CDR3 comprises 17 residues. V lost 0 bases and J lost 0; bases outside the gene matches: 3.

This sequence joins TRBV19 and TRBJ2-3, with 12 bases that match TRBD1. Germline V gene data show CDR1 as LNHDA and CDR2 as SQIVND (reference sequence). Trimming took 5 bases from V and 4 from J; bases not matched to a gene: 7. The CDR3 runs to 16 residues. The CDR3 nucleotides read TGTGCCAGTAGTGGGGGGACAGGGGGCATCTCAGATACGCAGTATTTT. Protein: CASSGGTGGISDTQYF.

J is TRBJ1-1 and V is TRBV7-3, with D perhaps TRBD1 (5 bases). Germline CDR1 and CDR2: SGHTA and FQGTGA. V was shortened by 0 bases and J by 1 base, with 12 bases between the two germline ends. The CDR3 spans 16 residues. CDR3 in DNA: TGTGCCAGCAGCTTAACAGGACAAAGCTCGAACACTGAAGCTTTCTTT. This codes for CASSLTGQSSNTEAFF.

The chain joins TRBV7-3 to TRBJ2-2, with TRBD2 as a possible D gene (6 bases). CDR3 length: 15 residues. CDR1 and CDR2 (germline): SGHTA, FQGTGA. The ends were cut back, 0 bases at V and 4 bases at J, with 9 bases in the middle. CDR3 residues: CASSLTRGVTGELFF. The CDR3, as DNA: TGTGCCAGCAGCTTAACTCGCGGGGTCACCGGGGAGCTGTTTTTT.

The chain uses TRBV10-3 and TRBJ2-5; 9 bases are a match to TRBD2. CDR1 is ENHRY and CDR2 is SYGVKD in the germline V gene. V was clipped by 5 bases and J by 6 bases; unmatched bases: 10. The CDR3 contains 15 residues. The CDR3 region is CAISPVSGGRQTQYF. The CDR3 DNA sequence: TGTGCCATCAGTCCAGTAAGCGGGGGGAGGCAGACCCAGTACTTC.

J is TRBJ1-4 and V is TRBV5-1; 7 nucleotides agree with TRBD1. V dropped 4 bases and J dropped 7; count of bases not matched to a gene: 7. Germline CDR1 SGHRS, CDR2 YFSETQ. The CDR3 sequence is 14 residues long. The CDR3, as DNA: TGCGCCAGCAGCCCCCGACAGGGCTTTGAAAAACTGTTTTTT. This gives the protein CASSPRQGFEKLFF.

The V call is TRBV12-5, the J call TRBJ2-7; tentatively, D is TRBD2 (6 bases). Deletions cut 5 bases from V and 3 bases from J, with 14 bases between. CDR3 length equals 14 residues. Per germline, CDR1 LGHNT and CDR2 FRNRAP. The CDR3 region is CASGLAGNDYEQYF. The CDR3 nucleotides are TGTGCTAGTGGTCTGGCGGGGAACGACTACGAGCAGTACTTC.

The chain employs TRBV19 and TRBJ1-4, with D unresolved. V lost 5 bases and J lost 8, with 15 bases in between. There are 14 residues in the CDR3. Germline CDR1 and CDR2: LNHDA and SQIVND (reference sequence). CDR3 in DNA: TGTGCCAGTAGTTTCTTGGGAGGTGGCGAAAAACTGTTTTTT. This sequence encodes CASSFLGGGEKLFF.

The chain joins TRBV27 to TRBJ1-5; D may be TRBD1 (6 bases). The V gene lost 0 bases and the J gene lost 5 bases, with 8 bases spanning the gap. The CDR3 sequence is 14 residues long. The germline V gene has CDR1 MNHEY and CDR2 SMNVEV (reference sequence). This CDR3 is CASSLSGGYQPQHF. The CDR3 nucleotides are TGTGCCAGCAGTTTATCAGGGGGTTATCAGCCCCAGCATTTT.

This chain connects TRBV4-1 to TRBJ2-7; 8 positions agree with TRBD1. The CDR3 consists of 15 residues. Per the germline V gene, CDR1 is MGHRA and CDR2 is YSYEKL. V was pared by 6 bases and J by 2 bases, with 9 bases of the junction left unmatched. CDR3 sequence: CASSPNTGGPYEQYF. DNA of the CDR3: TGCGCCAGCAGTCCTAACACAGGGGGTCCCTACGAGCAGTACTTC.

The V call is TRBV24-1, the J call TRBJ2-3; 8 nucleotides line up with TRBD2. From germline, CDR1 is KGHDR and CDR2 SFDVKD. The CDR3 extends over 15 amino acids. V trimming: 2 bases; J trimming: 2 bases; junction bases outside the gene matches: 2. The DNA for the CDR3 is TGTGCCACCAGTGATTCGGGGGGGACCACAGATACGCAGTATTTT. Amino acid sequence: CATSDSGGTTDTQYF.

This clone was recorded once. V and J are TRBV19 and TRBJ2-6, with 7 nucleotides matching TRBD2. This CDR3 spans 19 amino acids. The J segment lost 0 bases and the V segment lost 1 base, leaving 9 bases of the junction unmatched. The germline V gene has CDR1 LNHDA and CDR2 SQIVND (reference sequence). CDR3 residues: CASSIGSKRGTSGANVLTF. The CDR3 bases are TGTGCCAGTAGTATAGGTTCGAAGCGGGGAACCTCTGGGGCCAACGTCCTGACTTTC. The full variable domain, with the rest looked up from reference TRBV19 and TRBJ2-6, is DGGITQSPKYLFRKEGQNVTLSCEQNLNHDAMYWYRQDPGQGLRLIYYSQIVNDFQKGDIAEGYSVSREKKESFPLTVTSAQKNPTAFYLCASSIGSKRGTSGANVLTFGAGSRLTVL.

The V call is TRBV12-2, the J call TRBJ2-7; TRBD1, the table's D call, was not compared with the DNA. TRBV12-2 is listed as a pseudogene. The CDR3 totals 15 residues. The CDR3 DNA reads TGTGCAAGTCGCTTAGGCGGACAGGGGGCTGAGGAGCAGTACTTC. Translated: CASRLGGQGAEEQYF.

The chain joins TRBV5-6 to TRBJ2-5; 8 bases agree with TRBD1. This CDR3 has 17 amino acids. The V and J ends lost 4 bases and 1 base, in that order; junction bases with no gene match: 12. CDR1 SGHDT and CDR2 YYEEEE come from the germline V gene. The CDR3 protein is CASSPYLKGTGQETQYF. CDR3 sequence (DNA): TGTGCCAGCAGCCCGTACCTAAAAGGGACAGGCCAAGAGACCCAGTACTTC.

A few counts support this clone. The chain has TRBV19 and TRBJ1-2; perhaps TRBD1 as D (5 bases). V was pared by 3 bases and J by 7 bases, with 18 bases between. CDR1 and CDR2 from the germline V gene are LNHDA and SQIVND (reference sequence). The CDR3 contains 15 residues. The CDR3: CASSMGQGGSSGYTF. As DNA, the CDR3 is TGTGCCAGTAGTATGGGGCAGGGTGGGTCGAGTGGCTACACCTTC.

The chain uses TRBV5-1 and TRBJ2-1; 8 nucleotides match TRBD1. Germline V lookup: CDR1 SGHRS, CDR2 YFSETQ. Germline trimming cut 5 bases from V and 4 bases from J; bases unmatched to any gene: 8. CDR3 size: 15 residues. The CDR3, as DNA: TGCGCCAGCAGGAAACAGGGGGAAGCTTACAATGAGCAGTTCTTC. Protein: CASRKQGEAYNEQFF.

A single count supports this clone. This chain uses TRBV11-2 with TRBJ1-1; D is undetermined. The CDR3 loop spans 13 amino acids. The germline V and J ends were trimmed by 3 bases and 4 bases, with 9 bases remaining between them. CDR1 and CDR2 from the germline V gene are SGHAT and FQNNGV. CDR3 residues: CASSFGDGTEAFF. The CDR3 coding sequence is TGTGCCAGCAGCTTCGGGGATGGCACTGAAGCTTTCTTT.

This rearrangement joins TRBV7-2 to TRBJ2-1; 10 positions agree with TRBD2. This CDR3 spans 17 amino acids. The germline V gene encodes CDR1 SGHTA and CDR2 FQGNSA. V shed 0 bases and J 4 bases; nucleotides not matched to a gene: 6. DNA for the CDR3: TGTGCCAGCAGCTTAGCGCTTGGGGGACTAGCGTACAATGAGCAGTTCTTC. As protein: CASSLALGGLAYNEQFF.

The rearrangement joins TRBV7-2 to TRBJ2-6; 7 nucleotides align to TRBD2. The CDR3 totals 15 residues. CDR1 SGHTA and CDR2 FQGNSA come from the germline V gene. Trimming cost V 8 bases and J 2 bases; bases outside gene matches: 6. This CDR3 is CASGGRVPGANVLTF. The DNA of the CDR3 is TGTGCCAGCGGGGGGAGGGTCCCTGGGGCCAACGTCCTGACTTTC.

The chain uses TRBV4-3 and TRBJ2-7, with a possible D match to TRBD2 (6 bases). V dropped 0 bases and J dropped 3 bases, with 15 bases sitting between them. The germline V gene has CDR1 LGHNA and CDR2 YSLEER. CDR3 length: 16 residues. This chain's CDR3 is CASSQDPTARGYEQYF. CDR3 in DNA: TGCGCCAGCAGCCAAGATCCTACTGCGCGGGGCTACGAGCAGTACTTC.

This clone showed up just a few times. This chain connects TRBV7-9 to TRBJ1-2; D gene ambiguous. The CDR3 covers 18 residues. The germline V gene encodes CDR1 SEHNR and CDR2 FQNEAQ (reference sequence). V lost 4 bases and J lost 0, with 21 bases in between. This CDR3 is CASSSLRTPSGANYGYTF. CDR3 sequence (DNA): TGTGCCAGCAGCTCGCTCCGGACTCCCTCGGGCGCTAACTATGGCTACACCTTC.

The CDR3, as DNA: TGTGCCAGCAGCCCGGGGGGAGGGAAGGAGACCCAGTACTTC. Translated: CASSPGGGKETQYF. The rearrangement uses TRBV5-5 and TRBJ2-5, with 7 bases aligning to TRBD2. The CDR3 length is 14 residues. Looked up from germline, CDR1 is SGHKS and CDR2 is YYEKEE (reference sequence). V was pared by 4 bases and J by 5 bases, with 8 bases of the junction left unmatched.

J is TRBJ2-5 and V is TRBV7-2; 7 bases match TRBD2. The CDR3 length is 14 residues. Germline V gives CDR1 SGHTA, CDR2 FQGNSA. Trimming removed 4 bases from V and 5 bases from J; junction bases left unmatched: 7. This CDR3 is CASSSMGGSETQYF. CDR3 nucleotides: TGTGCCAGCAGCTCGATGGGGGGGTCGGAGACCCAGTACTTC.

The chain links TRBV3-1 (or the pseudogene TRBV3-2) to TRBJ2-3; the match to TRBD2 covers 14 bases. V trimming: 5 bases; J trimming: 3 bases; junction bases outside the gene matches: 7. Per germline, CDR1 LGHDT and CDR2 YNNKEL (reference sequence). This CDR3 contains 17 residues. CDR3 DNA sequence: TGTGCCAGCAGCTTTTGGACTAGCGGGGGGCATACAGATACGCAGTATTTT. Amino acids: CASSFWTSGGHTDTQYF.